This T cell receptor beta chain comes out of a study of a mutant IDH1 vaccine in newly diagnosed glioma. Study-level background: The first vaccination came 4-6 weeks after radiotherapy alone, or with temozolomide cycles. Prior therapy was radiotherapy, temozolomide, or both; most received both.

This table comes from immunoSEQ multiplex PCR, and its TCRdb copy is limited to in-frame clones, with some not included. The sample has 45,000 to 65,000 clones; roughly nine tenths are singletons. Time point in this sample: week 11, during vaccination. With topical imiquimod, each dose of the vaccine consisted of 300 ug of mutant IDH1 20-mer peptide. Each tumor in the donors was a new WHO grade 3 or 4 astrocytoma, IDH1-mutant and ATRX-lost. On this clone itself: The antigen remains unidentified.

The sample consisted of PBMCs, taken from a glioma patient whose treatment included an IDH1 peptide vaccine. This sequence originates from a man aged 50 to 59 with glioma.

CDR3 loop: CAISEQGNQPQHF. CDR3 DNA: TGTGCCATCAGTGAACAGGGGAATCAGCCCCAGCATTTT. V usage is TRBV10-3 and J usage is TRBJ1-5, with TRBD1 matching 7 bases. V shed 3 bases and J 4 bases; nucleotides not matched to a gene: 0. Germline lookup yields CDR1 ENHRY and CDR2 SYGVKD. This CDR3 contains 13 residues.